Listed below are T cell receptor beta chains from one sample, sequenced in a study of T cell repertoires in cytomegalovirus infection. TCRdb re-called the reads with MiXCR, one entry per CDR3 protein. This sample has hundreds of thousands of distinct CDR3 sequences; 30% to 40% occur once, and the top ten carry roughly 15%. Sequencing input: PBMCs. Receptors were obtained from a human donor in good health (CMV status not recorded). Some clones in this sample may be carry-over from other donors' samples. The CDR3 runs from the conserved cysteine through the conserved F or W. D genes are given only for firm matches.

d_call: .
v_call: TRBV5-6
j_call: TRBJ1-6
cdr3_aa: CASSLRGTYNSPLHF

d_call: TRBD2
v_call: TRBV27
j_call: TRBJ2-1
cdr3_aa: CASRASGYNEQFF

d_call: .
v_call: TRBV11-1
j_call: TRBJ1-2
cdr3_aa: CASSSWEGGLHYGYTF

d_call: TRBD1
v_call: TRBV7-9
j_call: TRBJ2-2
cdr3_aa: CASRGQGLATGELFF

d_call: TRBD1
v_call: TRBV6-2/TRBV6-3
j_call: TRBJ2-1
cdr3_aa: CATRDRGYNEQLF

d_call: .
v_call: TRBV12-3/TRBV12-4
j_call: TRBJ2-2
cdr3_aa: CATGRDTITGELFF

d_call: .
v_call: TRBV6-6
j_call: TRBJ2-3
cdr3_aa: CARSPQNPRRRTDTQYF

d_call: .
v_call: TRBV11-1
j_call: TRBJ2-7
cdr3_aa: CASSPIGGYYEQYF

d_call: .
v_call: TRBV6-6
j_call: TRBJ1-5
cdr3_aa: CASIDGEGNQPEHF

d_call: TRBD2
v_call: TRBV12-3/TRBV12-4
j_call: TRBJ2-1
cdr3_aa: CASTMGRGGRNEQFF

d_call: TRBD2
v_call: TRBV20-1
j_call: TRBJ2-3
cdr3_aa: CSARGLRRGGSDTQYF

d_call: .
v_call: TRBV7-8
j_call: TRBJ2-6
cdr3_aa: CASSLGGGRGANVLTF

d_call: .
v_call: TRBV20-1
j_call: TRBJ2-7
cdr3_aa: CSAHNGDAYEQYF

d_call: .
v_call: TRBV7-6
j_call: TRBJ1-1
cdr3_aa: CASSAQEYGREAFF

d_call: .
v_call: TRBV3-1
j_call: TRBJ1-5
cdr3_aa: CASSQFGPDSNQPQHF

d_call: .
v_call: TRBV15
j_call: TRBJ2-2
cdr3_aa: CATSTPFVGGAYTGELFF

d_call: .
v_call: TRBV20-1
j_call: TRBJ2-7
cdr3_aa: CSATGHHYEQYF

d_call: .
v_call: TRBV7-6
j_call: TRBJ1-3
cdr3_aa: CDSSLELVAGNTIYF

d_call: TRBD1
v_call: TRBV11-2
j_call: TRBJ2-7
cdr3_aa: CASSLDQGAREQYF

d_call: .
v_call: TRBV12-3/TRBV12-4
j_call: TRBJ2-3
cdr3_aa: CASMKWDTQYF

d_call: .
v_call: TRBV7-6
j_call: TRBJ1-5
cdr3_aa: CASSFRADQPQHF

d_call: .
v_call: TRBV20-1
j_call: TRBJ2-7
cdr3_aa: CSASSTFSSYEQYF

d_call: .
v_call: TRBV11-3
j_call: TRBJ1-1
cdr3_aa: CDSPLRTEAFF

d_call: .
v_call: TRBV24-1
j_call: TRBJ2-7
cdr3_aa: CATSDSGSSYEQYF

d_call: .
v_call: TRBV7-8
j_call: TRBJ2-7
cdr3_aa: CASSLGLASYEQYF

d_call: TRBD1
v_call: TRBV3-1
j_call: TRBJ1-2
cdr3_aa: CASSQPGQYYGYTF

d_call: .
v_call: TRBV5-4
j_call: TRBJ2-7
cdr3_aa: CASSLRAFPYEQYF

d_call: TRBD2
v_call: TRBV20-1
j_call: TRBJ2-1
cdr3_aa: CSAGEGSGYNEQFF

d_call: TRBD1
v_call: TRBV5-4
j_call: TRBJ2-5
cdr3_aa: CASSAGQGRQETQYF

d_call: .
v_call: TRBV4-1
j_call: TRBJ2-1
cdr3_aa: CASSQDLGTGNEQFF

d_call: TRBD1
v_call: TRBV6-1
j_call: TRBJ1-2
cdr3_aa: CASSGGQGRANYGYTF

d_call: TRBD1
v_call: TRBV6-2/TRBV6-3
j_call: TRBJ2-2
cdr3_aa: CASRHRQGSTGELFF

d_call: .
v_call: TRBV7-6
j_call: TRBJ2-4
cdr3_aa: CASSLAPGDPKNIQYF

d_call: .
v_call: TRBV6-5
j_call: TRBJ2-4
cdr3_aa: CASSYSRRGGGAKNIQYF

d_call: TRBD1
v_call: TRBV15
j_call: TRBJ2-3
cdr3_aa: CATSRVQGQGTDTQYF

d_call: .
v_call: TRBV28
j_call: TRBJ1-1
cdr3_aa: CASSLLGQNTEAFF

d_call: .
v_call: TRBV29-1
j_call: TRBJ1-4
cdr3_aa: CSVQTATNEKLFF

d_call: TRBD2
v_call: TRBV2
j_call: TRBJ2-7
cdr3_aa: CASSVAGGYEQYF

d_call: TRBD2
v_call: TRBV10-3
j_call: TRBJ2-3
cdr3_aa: CASTSGGASTDTQYF

d_call: TRBD2
v_call: TRBV2
j_call: TRBJ2-1
cdr3_aa: CASSEAGDSYNEQFF

d_call: .
v_call: TRBV19
j_call: TRBJ1-1
cdr3_aa: CASSIEVGTEAFF

d_call: TRBD2
v_call: TRBV12-3/TRBV12-4
j_call: TRBJ2-1
cdr3_aa: CASSFSGGARFRDEQFF

d_call: TRBD1
v_call: TRBV7-4
j_call: TRBJ2-1
cdr3_aa: CASSWAPGTGNNEQFF

d_call: .
v_call: TRBV6-5
j_call: TRBJ2-3
cdr3_aa: CASSYWAKDTRTDTQYF

d_call: TRBD2
v_call: TRBV6-6
j_call: TRBJ2-3
cdr3_aa: CASSSPLMTSGYTDTQYF

d_call: .
v_call: TRBV6-5
j_call: TRBJ1-1
cdr3_aa: CASNIVQEDTEAFF

d_call: .
v_call: TRBV11-2
j_call: TRBJ2-7
cdr3_aa: CASSLEPGRNEQYF

d_call: .
v_call: TRBV6-2/TRBV6-3
j_call: TRBJ1-5
cdr3_aa: CASSYSTNQPQHF

d_call: .
v_call: TRBV11-2
j_call: TRBJ1-4
cdr3_aa: CASSFGPEEEKLFF

d_call: TRBD2
v_call: TRBV6-2/TRBV6-3
j_call: TRBJ2-1
cdr3_aa: CASTPGTAGLAGYNEQFF

d_call: TRBD1
v_call: TRBV7-9
j_call: TRBJ1-1
cdr3_aa: CASSPIQGGGTEAFF

d_call: .
v_call: TRBV19
j_call: TRBJ2-1
cdr3_aa: CASSYATDPRNEQFF

d_call: .
v_call: TRBV4-1
j_call: TRBJ2-1
cdr3_aa: CASSQEGLLEQSF

d_call: .
v_call: TRBV20-1
j_call: TRBJ1-1
cdr3_aa: CSVLCPQRTEAFF

d_call: TRBD2
v_call: TRBV12-3/TRBV12-4
j_call: TRBJ2-2
cdr3_aa: CASKRLAVNTGELFF